The 24 T cell receptor beta chains presented below share a single source sample, sequenced in a study of blood T cell repertoires in COVID-19. Sequenced by immunoSEQ multiplex PCR; TCRdb stores in-frame clones only, minus some. The sample yields 190,000 or so clones, 70% to 85% seen once. The sequenced sample was peripheral blood. The source of these receptors is a human donor with acute or convalescent COVID-19. The donor label of this sample is uncertain.

The V call is TRBV27, the J call TRBJ2-2; the D gene is possibly TRBD2 (6 bases). V was pared by 6 bases and J by 0 bases, with 11 bases between. The length of the CDR3 is 15 residues. Germline V gene lookup returns CDR1 MNHEY and CDR2 SMNVEV (reference sequence). The CDR3 DNA follows: TGTGCCAGCAGACCGGGGGTCGCGAACACCGGGGAGCTGTTTTTT. It is translated as CASRPGVANTGELFF.

The chain employs TRBV7-9 and TRBJ2-7, with D possibly being TRBD2 (6 bases). CDR3 length: 14 residues. The V and J ends lost 5 bases and 5 bases respectively, with 16 bases between them. CDR1 SEHNR and CDR2 FQNEAQ come from the germline V gene (reference sequence). CDR3 sequence reads: CASSPTSGRNEQYF. CDR3 nucleotides: TGTGCCAGCAGCCCGACTAGTGGTAGAAACGAGCAGTACTTC.

This chain uses TRBV11-2 with TRBJ2-3, with 7 nucleotides matching TRBD2. CDR3 length: 14 amino acids. The germline V gene has CDR1 SGHAT and CDR2 FQNNGV. The V segment lost 5 bases and the J segment 2 bases; nucleotides outside the gene matches: 4. CDR3 in amino acids: CASSLGTNTDTQYF. The CDR3 DNA reads as TGTGCCAGCAGCCTCGGGACTAACACAGATACGCAGTATTTT.

This sequence joins TRBV5-1 and TRBJ2-3; 7 positions agree with TRBD2. V shed 4 bases and J 0 bases; nucleotides not matched to a gene: 5. The CDR3 sequence is 15 residues long. Germline CDR1 is SGHRS and CDR2 is YFSETQ. The CDR3 bases are TGCGCCAGCAGCAACGCGGGAGTCAGCACAGATACGCAGTATTTT. The encoded protein is CASSNAGVSTDTQYF.

The chain carries TRBV12-5 and TRBJ2-4; D is undetermined. The CDR3 loop spans 14 amino acids. Trimming left V 6 bases short and J 6 bases short, with 15 bases between. The germline gives CDR1 LGHNT, CDR2 FRNRAP. Here the CDR3 DNA reads TGTGCTAGTGGCTTGAGCTTAATCGGAAACATTCAGTACTTC. This codes for CASGLSLIGNIQYF.

This clone was counted many times. The V gene is TRBV4-1, the J gene TRBJ2-7; 7 bases map to TRBD1. V lost 0 bases to trimming and J lost 0 bases; unmatched junction nucleotides: 8. The CDR3 extends over 17 amino acids. CDR1 MGHRA and CDR2 YSYEKL come from the germline V gene. The chain's CDR3 is CASSQEVTGVVSYEQYF. CDR3 nucleotides: TGCGCCAGCAGCCAAGAAGTTACAGGGGTCGTCTCCTACGAGCAGTACTTC.

The chain carries TRBV6-1 and TRBJ1-1, with 8 bases fitting TRBD1. CDR1 and CDR2 (germline): MNHNS, SASEGT. V lost 1 base, J lost 6 bases, and 7 bases stayed unmatched. The CDR3 has 15 amino acids. In DNA, the CDR3 is TGTGCCAGCAGTGAAGTTGCAGGGGGCGCCGCTGAAGCTTTCTTT. Its translation: CASSEVAGGAAEAFF.

In this sample, this clone turned up a few times. The chain carries TRBV7-3 and TRBJ2-2, with D possibly matching TRBD2 (6 bases). Trimming cost V 4 bases and J 1 base, with 13 bases left between them. This CDR3 is 16 amino acids long. The germline gives CDR1 SGHTA, CDR2 FQGTGA. For the CDR3, the DNA is TGTGCCAGCAGCTCACCGGGACTCGGGAACACCGGGGAGCTGTTTTTT. This gives the protein CASSSPGLGNTGELFF.

Regarding this clone: The sample contains more than one DNA sequence encoding this CDR3. This chain uses TRBV18 with TRBJ1-6; 9 bases are a match to TRBD1. Trimming removed 6 bases from V and 7 bases from J; junction bases left unmatched: 4. The CDR3 runs 14 residues. The germline V gene has CDR1 KGHSH and CDR2 LQKENI. CDR3 nucleotide sequence: TGTGCCAGCTCCCCCGGGACAGGGAATTCACCCCTCCACTTT. It yields the protein CASSPGTGNSPLHF. Using reference TRBV18 and TRBJ1-6 for the parts outside the CDR3, the full variable domain is NAGVMQNPRHLVRRRGQEARLRCSPMKGHSHVYWYRQLPEEGLKFMVYLQKENIIDESGMPKERFSAEFPKEGPSILRIQQVVRGDSAAYFCASSPGTGNSPLHFGNGTRLTVT.

CDR3 sequence: CASSLAAASPRTQYF. CDR3 in DNA: TGCGCCAGCAGCTTGGCGGCGGCTAGCCCCCGGACCCAGTACTTC. V gene TRBV5-1 combines with J gene TRBJ2-5, with TRBD2 as a possible D gene (5 bases). Germline CDR1 is SGHRS and CDR2 is YFSETQ. The CDR3 runs 15 residues. Trimming left V 0 bases short and J 7 bases short, with 16 bases between. Using reference TRBV5-1 and TRBJ2-5 for the parts outside the CDR3, the full variable domain is KAGVTQTPRYLIKTRGQQVTLSCSPISGHRSVSWYQQTPGQGLQFLFEYFSETQRNKGNFPGRFSGRQFSNSRSEMNVSTLELGDSALYLCASSLAAASPRTQYFGPGTRLLVL.

This clone has more than one count but fewer than ten. V usage is TRBV7-2 and J usage is TRBJ1-2; D remains ambiguous. Trimming left V 4 bases short and J 7 bases short, with 10 bases between. CDR1 is SGHTA and CDR2 is FQGNSA in the germline V gene. This CDR3 has 12 residues. Written as DNA, the CDR3 is TGTGCCAGCAGCTCCGATGGGCCTGGCTACACCTTC. Translated, it gives CASSSDGPGYTF. The whole variable domain, filled in from reference TRBV7-2 and TRBJ1-2, reads GAGVSQSPSNKVTEKGKDVELRCDPISGHTALYWYRQSLGQGLEFLIYFQGNSAPDKSGLPSDRFSAERTGGSVSTLTIQRTQQEDSAVYLCASSSDGPGYTFGSGTRLTVV.

The rearrangement joins TRBV19 to TRBJ2-3; D gene ambiguous. CDR3 length: 12 amino acids. The germline gives CDR1 LNHDA, CDR2 SQIVND (reference sequence). Trimming took off 6 bases at V and 5 bases at J, with 9 bases between the two ends. The CDR3 loop reads CASSDGLDTQYF. The CDR3 DNA is TGTGCCAGTAGCGACGGGTTAGATACGCAGTATTTT.

The chain combines TRBV6-2 or TRBV6-3 with TRBJ2-1, with 7 bases aligning to TRBD1. The CDR3 contains 15 residues. V lost 7 bases, J lost 3 bases, and 9 bases stayed unmatched. Germline values: CDR1 MNHEY, CDR2 SVGEGT. This chain's CDR3 is CASIPDRRYYNEQFF. Here the CDR3 DNA reads TGTGCCAGCATCCCGGACAGGAGGTACTACAATGAGCAGTTCTTC.

The J gene is TRBJ2-7, the V gene TRBV7-3; TRBD2 might be the D (6 bases). The CDR3 runs to 15 residues. The germline V gene has CDR1 SGHTA and CDR2 FQGTGA. Between the trimmed V and J ends, which lost 0 bases and 6 bases, there was a span of 15 bases. The CDR3, as DNA: TGTGCCAGCAGCTTAACGGAGGGGACCCGCAGCGAGCAGTACTTC. It yields the protein CASSLTEGTRSEQYF. Together with reference TRBV7-3 and TRBJ2-7, the CDR3 gives the full variable domain: GAGVSQTPSNKVTEKGKYVELRCDPISGHTALYWYRQSLGQGPEFLIYFQGTGAADDSGLPNDRFFAVRPEGSVSTLKIQRTERGDSAVYLCASSLTEGTRSEQYFGPGTRLTVT.

V gene TRBV5-1 combines with J gene TRBJ1-3, with D hard to call. The germline V and J ends were trimmed by 0 bases and 2 bases, with 9 bases remaining between them. CDR3 size: 15 residues. Germline V gene sequence: CDR1 SGHRS, CDR2 YFSETQ. Here the CDR3 DNA reads TGCGCCAGCAGCTTGGATCCGCGCCCTGGAAACACCATATATTTT. Translation gives CASSLDPRPGNTIYF.

The chain uses TRBV25-1 and TRBJ1-2, with D possibly matching TRBD1 (6 bases). V lost 6 bases and J 5 bases, leaving 13 bases between the germline ends. The germline gives CDR1 MGHDK, CDR2 SYGVNS. This CDR3 comprises 13 residues. CDR3 DNA: TGTGCCAGCAGCTCTCCTCAGGGGTATGGCTACACCTTC. Translation gives CASSSPQGYGYTF.

J is TRBJ2-6 and V is TRBV5-6, with D possibly matching TRBD2 (5 bases). Trimming cost V 0 bases and J 4 bases, with 8 bases left between them. Germline lookup yields CDR1 SGHDT and CDR2 YYEEEE. CDR3 length equals 15 residues. In DNA, the CDR3 is TGTGCCAGCAGCTTGGGAGGGTACGGGGCCAACGTCCTGACTTTC. Its protein is CASSLGGYGANVLTF.

CDR3 sequence: CASSENQGGGEQYF. In DNA, the CDR3 is TGTGCCAGCAGTGAAAACCAGGGGGGCGGCGAGCAGTACTTC. The chain links TRBV6-1 to TRBJ2-7; D perhaps matches TRBD1 (7 bases). Germline values: CDR1 MNHNS, CDR2 SASEGT. This CDR3 has 14 residues. V shed 2 bases and J shed 6 bases, with 14 bases lying between them.

The rearrangement uses TRBV28 and TRBJ1-5; 9 bases fit TRBD1. The germline V gene encodes CDR1 MDHEN and CDR2 SYDVKM. V lost 7 bases and J lost 6; bases outside the gene matches: 7. The CDR3 consists of 14 residues. CDR3 DNA: TGTGCCAGCACCGGGACAGGGCTGAGTCAGCCCCAGCATTTT. This gives the protein CASTGTGLSQPQHF.

The rearrangement joins TRBV20-1 to TRBJ2-1, with no clear D. Trimming removed 4 bases from V and 0 bases from J, with 7 bases in between. The CDR3 loop spans 13 amino acids. Germline CDR1 DFQATT, CDR2 SNEGSKA (reference sequence). The chain's CDR3 is CSAIESSYNEQFF. CDR3 in DNA: TGCAGTGCTATTGAGAGCTCCTACAATGAGCAGTTCTTC.

This rearrangement joins TRBV6-2 or TRBV6-3 to TRBJ2-2; D is undetermined. V dropped 2 bases and J dropped 7 bases, with 11 bases sitting between them. This CDR3 has 14 amino acids. Germline-derived CDR1 and CDR2 are MNHEY and SVGEGT. The CDR3 DNA follows: TGTGCCAGCAGTTACAGCACCCTCGGCGGGGAGCTGTTTTTT. Encoded protein: CASSYSTLGGELFF.

This chain connects TRBV14 to TRBJ2-1; D may be TRBD1 (6 bases). The V and J ends lost 4 bases and 4 bases respectively, with 11 bases between them. The CDR3 is 14 residues long. CDR1 is SGHDN and CDR2 is FVKESK in the germline V gene. The CDR3 loop is CASSRVTGYNEQFF. DNA of the CDR3: TGTGCCAGCAGCCGAGTTACAGGGTACAATGAGCAGTTCTTC.

In the case of this clone: The DNA is omitted, as the CDR3 cannot be located on it reliably, and the CDR3 follows TCRdb's listing. This sequence joins TRBV12-3 or TRBV12-4 and TRBJ1-1. The CDR3 spans 11 residues, counting both ends. CDR3 residues: CASSFGGGSFF.

The chain recombines TRBV2 with TRBJ2-1; 8 nucleotides match TRBD2. Unmatched junction bases numbered 5, after V lost 3 bases and J lost 1 base. Germline V gives CDR1 SNHLY, CDR2 FYNNEI. This CDR3 spans 16 amino acids. CDR3 region: CASSEYQRGSYNEQFF. DNA for the CDR3: TGTGCCAGCAGTGAGTATCAGCGGGGGTCCTACAATGAGCAGTTCTTC.